This passage covers 26 T cell receptor beta chains from one sample sequenced in a study of graft-versus-host responses after intestinal transplantation. The method was immunoSEQ multiplex PCR; TCRdb's version includes in-frame clones alone and lacks a portion of them. The table shows some 110,000 clones, with 85% to 95% occurring only once. For these receptors, no antigen is known. The material sequenced was unstimulated CD8+ T cells sorted from spleen or lymph node cells, taken before transplant. The receptors here all came from a human donor who was the organ donor for an intestinal transplant.

The V gene is TRBV19, the J gene TRBJ2-1; D gene unclear. V dropped 5 bases and J dropped 6 bases, with 5 bases sitting between them. There are 11 residues in the CDR3. CDR1 is LNHDA and CDR2 is SQIVND in the germline V gene (reference sequence). In DNA form, the CDR3 reads TGTGCCAGTAGTCTGGTCAATGAGCAGTTCTTC. It is translated as CASSLVNEQFF.

This sequence joins TRBV9 and TRBJ2-5; 11 nucleotides agree with TRBD2. TRBJ2-7 explains the end of the DNA better; the J call may be wrong. The CDR3 contains 18 residues. CDR1 and CDR2 from the germline V gene are SGDLS and YYNGEE. The CDR3 loop reads CASSRNVDSSGRAYEQYF. The CDR3, as DNA: TGTGCCAGCAGCCGCAACGTAGATAGTAGCGGGAGGGCCTACGAGCAGTACTTC.

The chain carries TRBV28 and TRBJ2-7; D unresolved. Germline V gives CDR1 MDHEN, CDR2 SYDVKM. Trimming pared 3 bases from V and 5 bases from J, leaving 14 bases between. The CDR3 loop spans 14 amino acids. The CDR3 is CASSFRIPSHEQYF. CDR3 DNA sequence: TGTGCCAGCAGTTTTCGCATCCCTAGTCACGAGCAGTACTTC.

The CDR3 spells CSASSGGEQFF. The CDR3 bases are TGCAGTGCTAGTTCGGGCGGGGAGCAGTTCTTC. The chain uses TRBV20-1 and TRBJ2-1; possibly TRBD2 for D (5 bases). The germline V and J ends were trimmed by 3 bases and 10 bases, with 10 bases remaining between them. The CDR3 extends over 11 amino acids. Germline assignment: CDR1 DFQATT and CDR2 SNEGSKA (reference sequence).

The J gene is TRBJ1-5, the V gene TRBV19; a possible D gene is TRBD1 (6 bases). The CDR3 extends over 15 amino acids. The V end was cut by 6 bases, the J end by 4 bases, with 16 bases between. CDR1 and CDR2 from the germline V gene are LNHDA and SQIVND (reference sequence). The CDR3 DNA is TGTGCCAGTAGCCGAGTGGGGACAAGAAATCAGCCCCAGCATTTT. Residues: CASSRVGTRNQPQHF.

The chain is built from TRBV7-2 and TRBJ2-1; D not resolved. Looked up from germline, CDR1 is SGHTA and CDR2 is FQGNSA. The CDR3 runs 13 residues. V lost 1 base, J lost 6 bases, and 7 bases lay in between. CDR3 sequence: CASSLGIVNEQFF. The CDR3 DNA is TGTGCCAGCAGCTTAGGAATAGTCAATGAGCAGTTCTTC.

The rearrangement joins TRBV19 to TRBJ2-2; D not resolved. Germline CDR1 LNHDA, CDR2 SQIVND (reference sequence). Trimming left V 3 bases short and J 0 bases short, with 14 bases between. This CDR3 has 17 residues. As DNA, the CDR3 is TGTGCCAGTAGTATGAGACCCTCAGACTCGAACACCGGGGAGCTGTTTTTT. It translates to CASSMRPSDSNTGELFF.

V usage is TRBV9 and J usage is TRBJ2-1; the match to TRBD2 covers 7 bases. In germline, CDR1 is SGDLS, CDR2 YYNGEE. The CDR3 runs 17 residues. J gave up 0 bases and V 4 bases, and 10 bases lay outside the gene matches. In DNA, the CDR3 is TGTGCCAGCAGCCCCCAGGCGGGAGAGAGCTCCTACAATGAGCAGTTCTTC. Translated, it gives CASSPQAGESSYNEQFF.

This chain uses TRBV19 with TRBJ1-4; D gene ambiguous. V was trimmed by 4 bases and J by 4 bases, leaving 22 bases between them. Germline V gives CDR1 LNHDA, CDR2 SQIVND (reference sequence). This CDR3 is built from 18 residues. The CDR3 DNA sequence: TGTGCCAGTAGTAATTTCTCAGTCCGACGGAGTATTAATGAAAAACTGTTTTTT. Translation: CASSNFSVRRSINEKLFF.

This clone appeared a few times. This sequence joins TRBV5-5 and TRBJ1-4; D might be TRBD1 (5 bases). The germline V gene has CDR1 SGHKS and CDR2 YYEKEE (reference sequence). The CDR3 sequence is 15 residues long. V was cut by 3 bases and J by 0 bases, with 9 bases left in between. The CDR3 DNA reads TGTGCCAGCAGCTCGGGACGCGCAACTAATGAAAAACTGTTTTTT. Protein: CASSSGRATNEKLFF. The whole variable domain, filled in from reference TRBV5-5 and TRBJ1-4, reads DAGVTQSPTHLIKTRGQQVTLRCSPISGHKSVSWYQQVLGQGPQFIFQYYEKEERGRGNFPDRFSARQFPNYSSELNVNALLLGDSALYLCASSSGRATNEKLFFGSGTQLSVL.

V usage is TRBV5-1 and J usage is TRBJ1-1; 10 bases map to TRBD1. V gave up 4 bases and J gave up 4 bases; unmatched junction bases: 1. CDR3 size: 13 residues. Germline CDR1 and CDR2: SGHRS and YFSETQ. CDR3 in amino acids: CASSRTGGTEAFF. The CDR3 DNA is TGCGCCAGCAGCCGGACAGGGGGCACTGAAGCTTTCTTT.

Comment on this clone: The sample holds other DNA sequences that translate to the same CDR3. The CDR3, as DNA: TGTGCCAGCAGTTTAACAAGCGGGGAGACCCAGTACTTC. Translating it yields CASSLTSGETQYF. V and J are TRBV27 and TRBJ2-5; TRBD2 might be the D (6 bases). Trimming left V 2 bases short and J 5 bases short, with 9 bases between. This CDR3 contains 13 residues. Germline V CDR1 and CDR2: MNHEY, SMNVEV (reference sequence).

The V call is TRBV19, the J call TRBJ1-2; a possible D gene is TRBD1 (6 bases). V was shortened by 3 bases and J by 0 bases, with 23 bases between the two germline ends. The CDR3 loop spans 19 amino acids. In germline, CDR1 is LNHDA, CDR2 SQIVND (reference sequence). The CDR3 DNA is TGTGCCAGTAGTATGAGTTTCGAGGTATGGGACAAGACTAACTATGGCTACACCTTC. Translation gives CASSMSFEVWDKTNYGYTF.

This sequence joins TRBV5-6 and TRBJ2-3, with 10 bases that match TRBD2. The V gene end was trimmed by 3 bases and the J gene end by 2 bases; junction bases not matched to a gene: 9. The CDR3 runs 17 residues. CDR1 is SGHDT and CDR2 is YYEEEE in the germline V gene. For the CDR3, the DNA is TGTGCCAGCAGCTCCTACCTAGCGGGAGCCTTCACAGATACGCAGTATTTT. It specifies CASSSYLAGAFTDTQYF.

The rearrangement links TRBV6-1 to TRBJ1-2; D possibly corresponds to TRBD1 (6 bases). The V and J ends lost 4 bases and 6 bases respectively, with 12 bases between them. Germline V gene lookup returns CDR1 MNHNS and CDR2 SASEGT. CDR3 length equals 13 residues. CDR3: CASSATGPNGYTF. The CDR3 DNA reads as TGTGCCAGCAGTGCTACAGGGCCGAATGGCTACACCTTC.

This chain links TRBV14 with TRBJ2-7; D is ambiguous. V shed 1 base and J shed 4 bases, with 11 bases lying between them. The CDR3 contains 14 residues. Germline V lookup: CDR1 SGHDN, CDR2 FVKESK. The CDR3 loop reads CASSQGLGNYEQYF. As DNA, the CDR3 is TGTGCCAGCAGCCAAGGACTGGGGAATTACGAGCAGTACTTC. The entire variable domain, with the rest obtained from reference TRBV14 and TRBJ2-7, is as follows: EAGVTQFPSHSVIEKGQTVTLRCDPISGHDNLYWYRRVMGKEIKFLLHFVKESKQDESGMPNNRFLAERTGGTYSTLKVQPAELEDSGVYFCASSQGLGNYEQYFGPGTRLTVT.

The V gene is TRBV27, the J gene TRBJ2-7; 11 bases fit TRBD1. This CDR3 is 15 amino acids long. Per the germline V gene, CDR1 is MNHEY and CDR2 is SMNVEV (reference sequence). V gave up 3 bases and J gave up 3 bases; unmatched junction bases: 4. The CDR3: CASSFSGTGGYEQYF. In DNA form, the CDR3 reads TGTGCCAGCAGTTTCTCCGGGACAGGGGGCTACGAGCAGTACTTC.

The gene calls are TRBV7-2 and TRBJ2-7; D is possibly TRBD1 (6 bases). Germline CDR1 SGHTA, CDR2 FQGNSA. This CDR3 is built from 19 residues. Trimming shortened V by 0 bases and J by 0 bases, and 21 bases separated the two germline ends. The CDR3 sequence: CASSLAGGRAGTFSYEQYF. Here the CDR3 DNA reads TGTGCCAGCAGCTTAGCGGGCGGGCGGGCCGGGACATTCTCCTACGAGCAGTACTTC.

The CDR3 spells CASSPQAGGVNEQFF. The CDR3 nucleotides are TGTGCCAGCTCACCACAGGCAGGGGGTGTCAATGAGCAGTTCTTC. The chain carries TRBV18 and TRBJ2-1, with 7 nucleotides matching TRBD1. From germline, CDR1 is KGHSH and CDR2 LQKENI. V gave up 1 base and J gave up 6 bases; unmatched junction bases: 6. The CDR3 sequence is 15 residues long.

In this sample, this clone turned up once. CDR3 in amino acids: CASSDYRGETQYF. The CDR3, as DNA: TGTGCCAGCAGTGATTACAGGGGGGAGACCCAGTACTTC. The V call is TRBV6-1, the J call TRBJ2-5, with 8 bases identical to TRBD1. The ends lost 3 bases at V and 5 bases at J; junction bases unmatched: 2. Looked up from germline, CDR1 is MNHNS and CDR2 is SASEGT. CDR3 length: 13 amino acids.

The chain combines TRBV19 with TRBJ1-2, with TRBD1 as a possible D gene (5 bases). Trimming shortened V by 6 bases and J by 4 bases, and 18 bases separated the two germline ends. CDR3 length equals 15 residues. Looked up from germline, CDR1 is LNHDA and CDR2 is SQIVND (reference sequence). CDR3 DNA: TGTGCCAGTAGAGAACCTTCCAGGGTAGGCTATGGCTACACCTTC. This translates into CASREPSRVGYGYTF. The full variable domain, its missing parts supplied by reference TRBV19 and TRBJ1-2, is DGGITQSPKYLFRKEGQNVTLSCEQNLNHDAMYWYRQDPGQGLRLIYYSQIVNDFQKGDIAEGYSVSREKKESFPLTVTSAQKNPTAFYLCASREPSRVGYGYTFGSGTRLTVV.

The rearrangement joins TRBV27 to TRBJ2-7; D is perhaps TRBD1 (6 bases). Trimming took off 4 bases at V and 4 bases at J, with 17 bases between the two ends. CDR3 length: 15 amino acids. From germline, CDR1 is MNHEY and CDR2 SMNVEV (reference sequence). The CDR3 region is CASSSSQGLFYEQYF. Written as DNA, the CDR3 is TGTGCCAGCAGTTCAAGTCAGGGGCTTTTTTACGAGCAGTACTTC.

This chain links TRBV4-2 with TRBJ2-5; D is ambiguous. The DNA end is more similar to TRBJ2-7, so the J call may be wrong. The V gene's germline CDR1 is LGHNA and CDR2 YNFKEQ. This CDR3 is 11 amino acids long. CDR3 amino acids: CASSSSYEQYF. The CDR3 DNA is TGTGCCAGCAGCTCCTCCTACGAGCAGTACTTC.

The chain has TRBV4-1 and TRBJ2-7; possibly TRBD2 for D (5 bases). The CDR3 has 16 residues. Trimming left V 0 bases short and J 3 bases short, with 15 bases between. Germline V gives CDR1 MGHRA, CDR2 YSYEKL. The CDR3 nucleotides are TGCGCCAGCAGCCAAGAACAGCGGATAAGGAGCTACGAGCAGTACTTC. Protein product: CASSQEQRIRSYEQYF.

The rearrangement joins TRBV19 to TRBJ2-7; D remains ambiguous. V was shortened by 1 base and J by 3 bases, with 16 bases between the two germline ends. Germline V gene data show CDR1 as LNHDA and CDR2 as SQIVND (reference sequence). This CDR3 comprises 16 residues. The CDR3 protein is CASSIVGPTPLYEQYF. DNA of the CDR3: TGTGCCAGTAGTATAGTCGGCCCTACCCCTCTCTACGAGCAGTACTTC.

This sequence joins TRBV7-6 and TRBJ2-3; D gene unclear. This CDR3 contains 17 residues. CDR1 is SGHVS, CDR2 FNYEAQ, per germline. Trimming pared 1 base from V and 0 bases from J, leaving 14 bases between. CDR3 in DNA: TGTGCCAGCAGCTTAGAGGTTGCCGGAGTGAGCACAGATACGCAGTATTTT. This gives the protein CASSLEVAGVSTDTQYF. Together with reference TRBV7-6 and TRBJ2-3, the CDR3 gives the full variable domain: GAGVSQSPRYKVTKRGQDVALRCDPISGHVSLYWYRQALGQGPEFLTYFNYEAQQDKSGLPNDRFSAERPEGSISTLTIQRTEQRDSAMYRCASSLEVAGVSTDTQYFGPGTRLTVL.